This T cell receptor beta chain was captured in a study of T cell responses to AZD1222 COVID-19 vaccine. Here immunoSEQ multiplex PCR was the method, and the copy in TCRdb shows in-frame clones only, minus some. The sample includes 190,000 or so clones, 80% to 95% of them seen just once. General study findings and limits: Spike-specific TCR breadth and depth were elevated following two AZD1222 doses.

This CDR3 is built from 13 residues. Trimming cost V 3 bases and J 0 bases, with 3 bases left between them. Germline V gene lookup returns CDR1 LGHDT and CDR2 YNNKEL (reference sequence). Points on this clone: Its antigen is unidentified.

V gene TRBV3-1 (or the pseudogene TRBV3-2) combines with J gene TRBJ1-5, with D unclear. The sequencing used peripheral blood, collected 28 days after the second AZD1222 dose. The receptor was derived from an adult who received the AZD1222 COVID-19 vaccine. Written as DNA, the CDR3 is TGTGCCAGCAGCCATAATAGCAATCAGCCCCAGCATTTT. Protein: CASSHNSNQPQHF.